This T cell receptor (beta chain) was captured in a study of blood T cell repertoires in COVID-19. Turning to the study itself: The cDNA or gDNA used as material had been derived from T cells, B-cell-depleted T cells, or PBMCs.

Measured with immunoSEQ multiplex PCR; TCRdb has only the in-frame clones, and not every one. The sample carries approximately 93,000 clones, approximately 88% recorded once. Sample: peripheral blood. This sequence was found in a man in his fifties or sixties with acute or convalescent COVID-19.

CDR3 nucleotides: TGTGCCAGTAGTATCTTAAGACAAACCCGGAACACTGAAGCTTTCTTT. Amino acid sequence: CASSILRQTRNTEAFF. The chain joins TRBV19 to TRBJ1-1; D remains ambiguous. V was clipped by 3 bases and J by 1 base, with 15 bases between them. The CDR3 length is 16 residues. Germline loops: CDR1 LNHDA, CDR2 SQIVND (reference sequence). The complete variable domain, with remaining parts taken from reference TRBV19 and TRBJ1-1, reads DGGITQSPKYLFRKEGQNVTLSCEQNLNHDAMYWYRQDPGQGLRLIYYSQIVNDFQKGDIAEGYSVSREKKESFPLTVTSAQKNPTAFYLCASSILRQTRNTEAFFGQGTRLTVV.